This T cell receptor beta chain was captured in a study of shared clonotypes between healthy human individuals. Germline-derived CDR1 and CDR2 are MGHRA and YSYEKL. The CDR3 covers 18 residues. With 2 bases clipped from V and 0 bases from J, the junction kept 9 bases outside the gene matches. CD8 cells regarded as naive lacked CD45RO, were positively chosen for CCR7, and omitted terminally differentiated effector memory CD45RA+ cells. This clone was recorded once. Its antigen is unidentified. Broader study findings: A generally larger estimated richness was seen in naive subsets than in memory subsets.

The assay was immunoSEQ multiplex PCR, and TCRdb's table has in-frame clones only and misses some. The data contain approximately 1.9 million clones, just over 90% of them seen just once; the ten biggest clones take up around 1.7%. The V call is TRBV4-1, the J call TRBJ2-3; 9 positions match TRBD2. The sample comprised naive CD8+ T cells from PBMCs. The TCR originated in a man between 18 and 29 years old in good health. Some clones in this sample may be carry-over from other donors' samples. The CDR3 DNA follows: TGCGCCAGCAGCCAATACATTCATGGGACTAGCAGCACAGATACGCAGTATTTT. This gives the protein CASSQYIHGTSSTDTQYF.